The rows below give T cell receptor beta chains drawn from one sample of a study of shared clonotypes between healthy human individuals. Sequenced by immunoSEQ multiplex PCR; TCRdb stores in-frame clones only, minus some. The sample includes about 2.3 million clones, 90% to 95% seen only once; the top ten take 0.39%. Sequencing was carried out using naive CD4+ T cells from PBMCs. These receptor sequences come from a young man in good health. Some clones in this sample may be carry-over from other donors' samples. CDR3s include the opening cysteine and the closing phenylalanine or tryptophan. D genes are given only for firm matches. Rows may omit the clone size; those that give it use once, few, many or a size class.

>.|TRBD2|TRBJ2-5|TRBV9
CASSVGGGRAPKETQYF
TGTGCCAGCAGCGTAGGAGGCGGGAGGGCCCCCAAAGAGACCCAGTACTTC
>.|.|TRBJ2-7|TRBV6-6
CASSYLRTASYEQYF
TGTGCCAGCAGTTACCTCCGGACAGCCTCCTACGAGCAGTACTTC
>few|.|TRBJ1-2|TRBV4-3
CASSHPRDGYTF
TGCGCCAGCAGCCATCCAAGGGATGGCTACACCTTC
>.|.|TRBJ2-7|TRBV19
CASSIRTGLLSEQYF
TGTGCCAGTAGTATCCGGACAGGACTACTGAGCGAGCAGTACTTC
>.|TRBD2|TRBJ2-1|TRBV25-1
CASSGGLAVSYNEQFF
TGTGCCAGCAGTGGGGGACTAGCGGTGTCCTACAATGAGCAGTTCTTC
>.|TRBD1|TRBJ1-2|TRBV4-1
CATNQDRTGYGYTF
TGCGCCACTAATCAGGACAGGACCGGTTATGGCTACACCTTC
>.|TRBD1|TRBJ2-7|TRBV4-2
CASSQDRTGIPGEQYF
TGTGCCAGCAGCCAAGACAGGACAGGGATTCCCGGCGAGCAGTACTTC
>.|.|TRBJ2-3|TRBV5-6
CASSRVGSGLDTQYF
TGTGCCAGCAGCCGAGTCGGCAGCGGTTTGGATACGCAGTATTTT
>.|.|TRBJ2-7|TRBV18
CASSPNPTVYEQYF
TGTGCCAGCTCACCAAATCCGACAGTCTACGAGCAGTACTTC
>.|TRBD1|TRBJ1-1|TRBV2
CASSADRGRGGTEAFF
TGTGCCAGCAGCGCAGACAGGGGAAGGGGGGGCACTGAAGCTTTCTTT
>.|TRBD1|TRBJ2-7|TRBV11-2
CASSLALRDREYF
TGTGCCAGCAGCTTAGCGCTACGGGACAGAGAATACTTC
>.|TRBD2|TRBJ2-1|TRBV28
CASSGPGTIYNEQFF
TGTGCCAGCAGTGGGCCCGGGACTATCTACAATGAGCAGTTCTTC
>.|.|TRBJ2-3|TRBV18
CASSPRMAGDTDTQYF
TGTGCCAGCTCACCACGGATGGCAGGGGACACAGATACGCAGTATTTT
>.|TRBD1|TRBJ1-4|TRBV5-1
CASSSAGQTNEKLFF
TGCGCCAGCAGCTCAGCGGGACAGACTAATGAAAAACTGTTTTTT
>.|.|TRBJ2-2|TRBV7-9
CASSLIPVNTGELFF
TGTGCCAGCAGCTTAATCCCCGTGAACACCGGGGAGCTGTTTTTT
>.|TRBD1|TRBJ2-7|TRBV28
CASRRTGGSFEQYF
TGTGCCAGCAGGAGAACAGGGGGCTCGTTCGAGCAGTACTTC
>once|TRBD2|TRBJ2-7|TRBV6-1
CASRLAGVLYEQYF
TGTGCCAGCCGTTTAGCGGGAGTCTTGTACGAGCAGTACTTC